This TCR beta chain is drawn from a study of T cell responses to AZD1222 COVID-19 vaccine. Findings of the study overall: Clonal diversity was possibly underestimated, and white British individuals and females predominated among donors. Spike-specific TCR breadth rose after two AZD1222 doses, and depth rose as well. Nearly half of the spike-specific TCRs reportedly recognize variant regions that carry no mutations.

Analyses pooled second doses at about 4 or about 12 weeks. Trimming pared 1 base from V and 6 bases from J, leaving 7 bases between. The CDR3 runs to 13 residues. Germline CDR1 SEHNR, CDR2 FQNEAQ (reference sequence). The data were produced by immunoSEQ multiplex PCR, yet TCRdb's version contains in-frame clones alone and is incomplete. The sample lists around 170,000 clones, 70% to 90% occurring once. On this clone: Its cognate antigen is unknown.

The input for sequencing was peripheral blood, taken 28 days after the second AZD1222 dose. This receptor was obtained from an adult who received the AZD1222 COVID-19 vaccine. The rearrangement uses TRBV7-9 and TRBJ1-5; D is ambiguous. This CDR3 is CASSLETGQPQHF. The DNA of the CDR3 is TGTGCCAGCAGCTTAGAAACTGGTCAGCCCCAGCATTTT.